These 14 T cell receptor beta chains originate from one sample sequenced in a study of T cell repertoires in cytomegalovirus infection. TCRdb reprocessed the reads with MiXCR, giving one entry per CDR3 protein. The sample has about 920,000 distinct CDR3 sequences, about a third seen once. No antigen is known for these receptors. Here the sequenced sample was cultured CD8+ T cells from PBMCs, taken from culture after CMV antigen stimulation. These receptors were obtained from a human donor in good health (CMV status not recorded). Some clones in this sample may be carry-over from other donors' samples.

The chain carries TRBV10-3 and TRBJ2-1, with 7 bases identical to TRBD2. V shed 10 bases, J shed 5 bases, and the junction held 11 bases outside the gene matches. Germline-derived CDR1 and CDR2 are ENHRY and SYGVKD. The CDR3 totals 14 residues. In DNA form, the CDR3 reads TGTGCCAACGAGACTAGCCTAGGCAACAATGAGCAGTTCTTC. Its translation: CANETSLGNNEQFF.

The CDR3 DNA reads as TGTGCCAGCAGCCTAAACAGGGCGAACACCGGGGAGCTGTTTTTT. Its protein product is CASSLNRANTGELFF. The chain couples TRBV6-2 or TRBV6-3 to TRBJ2-2, with a weak D call TRBD1 (6 bases). This CDR3 contains 15 residues. Germline assignment: CDR1 MNHEY and CDR2 SVGEGT. V shed 6 bases and J shed 0 bases, with 11 bases lying between them.

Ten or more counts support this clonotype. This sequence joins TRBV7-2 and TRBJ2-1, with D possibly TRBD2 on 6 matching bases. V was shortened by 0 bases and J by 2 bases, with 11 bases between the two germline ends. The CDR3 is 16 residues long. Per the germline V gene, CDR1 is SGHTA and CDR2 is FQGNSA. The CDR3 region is CASSLAGGGAYNEQFF. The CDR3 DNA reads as TGTGCCAGCAGCTTAGCAGGCGGAGGGGCCTACAATGAGCAGTTCTTC.

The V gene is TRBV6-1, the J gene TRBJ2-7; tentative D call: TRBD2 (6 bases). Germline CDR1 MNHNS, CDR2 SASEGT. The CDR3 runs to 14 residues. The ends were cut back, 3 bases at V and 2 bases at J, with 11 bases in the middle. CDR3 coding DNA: TGTGCCAGCAGTGAGTGGCGGGGCGCCTACGAGCAGTACTTC. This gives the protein CASSEWRGAYEQYF.

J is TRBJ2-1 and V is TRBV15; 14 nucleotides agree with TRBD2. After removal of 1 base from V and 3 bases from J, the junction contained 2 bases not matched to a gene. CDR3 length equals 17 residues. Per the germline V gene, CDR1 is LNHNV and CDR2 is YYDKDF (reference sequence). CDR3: CATSRGGTSGSYNEQFF. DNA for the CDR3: TGTGCCACCAGCAGAGGTGGGACTAGCGGGAGCTACAATGAGCAGTTCTTC.

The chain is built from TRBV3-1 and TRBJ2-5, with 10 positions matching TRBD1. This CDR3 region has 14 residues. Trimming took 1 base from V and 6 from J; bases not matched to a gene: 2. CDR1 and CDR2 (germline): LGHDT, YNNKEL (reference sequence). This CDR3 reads CASSQGDRGQTQYF. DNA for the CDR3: TGTGCCAGCAGCCAAGGGGACAGGGGTCAGACCCAGTACTTC.

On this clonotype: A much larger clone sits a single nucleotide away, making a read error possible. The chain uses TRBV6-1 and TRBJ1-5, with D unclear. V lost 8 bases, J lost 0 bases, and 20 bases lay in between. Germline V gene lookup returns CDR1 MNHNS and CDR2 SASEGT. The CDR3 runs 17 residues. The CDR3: CASGDTKVTYSNQPQHF. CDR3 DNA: TGTGCCAGCGGGGATACCAAGGTTACATATAGCAATCAGCCCCAGCATTTT.

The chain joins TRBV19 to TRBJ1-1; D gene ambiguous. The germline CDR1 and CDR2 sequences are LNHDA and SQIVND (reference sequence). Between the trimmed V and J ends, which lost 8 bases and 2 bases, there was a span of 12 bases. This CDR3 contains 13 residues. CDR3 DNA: TGTGCCAGTCAACCTCGGGGAAACACTGAAGCTTTCTTT. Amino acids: CASQPRGNTEAFF.

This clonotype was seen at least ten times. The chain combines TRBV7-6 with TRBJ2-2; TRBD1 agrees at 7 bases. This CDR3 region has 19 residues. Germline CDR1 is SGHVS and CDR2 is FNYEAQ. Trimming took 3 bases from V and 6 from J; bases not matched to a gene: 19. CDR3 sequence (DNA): TGTGCCAGCAGCTTCGAAGCAGGGGGAAGTAGCGTGTATTCCGGGGAGCTGTTTTTT. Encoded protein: CASSFEAGGSSVYSGELFF. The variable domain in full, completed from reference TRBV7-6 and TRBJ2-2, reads GAGVSQSPRYKVTKRGQDVALRCDPISGHVSLYWYRQALGQGPEFLTYFNYEAQQDKSGLPNDRFSAERPEGSISTLTIQRTEQRDSAMYRCASSFEAGGSSVYSGELFFGEGSRLTVL.

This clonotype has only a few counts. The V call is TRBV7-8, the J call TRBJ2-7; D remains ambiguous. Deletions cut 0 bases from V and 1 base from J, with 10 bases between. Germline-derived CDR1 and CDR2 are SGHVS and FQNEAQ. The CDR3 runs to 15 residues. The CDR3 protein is CASSLALGSSYEQYV. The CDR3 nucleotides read TGTGCCAGCAGCTTAGCCCTCGGAAGTTCCTACGAGCAGTACGTC.

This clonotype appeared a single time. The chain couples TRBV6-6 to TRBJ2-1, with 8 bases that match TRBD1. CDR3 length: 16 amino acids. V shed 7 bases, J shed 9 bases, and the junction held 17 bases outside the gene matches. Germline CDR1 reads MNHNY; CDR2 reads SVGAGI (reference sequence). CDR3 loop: CASTLQRTGPTSEQFF. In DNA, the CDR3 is TGTGCCAGCACCCTACAGAGGACAGGGCCTACAAGTGAGCAGTTCTTC.

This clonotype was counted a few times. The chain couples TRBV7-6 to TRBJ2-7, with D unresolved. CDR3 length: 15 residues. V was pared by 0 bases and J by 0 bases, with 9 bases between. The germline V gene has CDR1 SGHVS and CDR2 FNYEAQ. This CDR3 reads CASSLAHDDSYEQYF. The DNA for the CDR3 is TGTGCCAGCAGCTTAGCGCATGATGACTCCTACGAGCAGTACTTC.

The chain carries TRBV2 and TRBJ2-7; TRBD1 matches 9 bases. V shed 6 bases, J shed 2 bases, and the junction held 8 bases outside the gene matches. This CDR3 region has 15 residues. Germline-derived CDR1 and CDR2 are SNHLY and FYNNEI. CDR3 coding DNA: TGTGCCAGCAGGGGGGGGACAGGGATACCCTACGAGCAGTACTTC. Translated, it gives CASRGGTGIPYEQYF.

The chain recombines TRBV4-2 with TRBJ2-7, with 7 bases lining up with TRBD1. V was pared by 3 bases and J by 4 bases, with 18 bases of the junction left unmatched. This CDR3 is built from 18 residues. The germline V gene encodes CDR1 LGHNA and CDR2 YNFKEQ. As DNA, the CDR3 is TGTGCCAGCAGCCAGCAACCTTACAGGGGCCGCACAAGTTACGAGCAGTACGTC. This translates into CASSQQPYRGRTSYEQYV.